What follows are 28 T cell receptor beta chains derived from one specimen sequenced in a study of T cell responses to AZD1222 COVID-19 vaccine (dated by TCRdb to the early 2020s). The library was made by the immunoSEQ multiplex PCR assay. Held by TCRdb, this immuneACCESS table contains in-frame sequences only and omits some clones. Under half of the omission traces to an unresolved V gene where checked; the cause of the rest is unknown. Here the sample has around 160,000 clones; about 89% occur a single time. Approximately 3% of the sample lies in the top ten. The time point label, as the study defines it: baseline before first vaccination. The treatment or condition label on this specimen signifies: meningococcal conjugate vaccine given as trial control. The source was peripheral blood, collected on day 0 of MenACWY control vaccination. The receptors derive from an adult in good health.

V and J are TRBV5-1 and TRBJ1-2; 8 bases line up with TRBD1. Germline CDR1 and CDR2: SGHRS and YFSETQ. J was trimmed by 0 bases and V by 4 bases; bases with no gene match: 8. The CDR3 is made up of 16 amino acids. CDR3 sequence: CASSVGQGGTNYGYTF. As DNA, the CDR3 is TGCGCCAGCAGCGTTGGACAGGGTGGGACTAACTATGGCTACACCTTC.

The rearrangement uses TRBV6-2 or TRBV6-3 and TRBJ1-1; D may be TRBD1 (6 bases). The CDR3 extends over 13 amino acids. V was clipped by 4 bases and J by 5 bases, with 11 bases between them. CDR1 and CDR2 from the germline V gene are MNHEY and SVGEGT. The CDR3 coding sequence is TGTGCCAGCAGTTCCACAGGGAGGACTGAAGCTTTCTTT. Protein product: CASSSTGRTEAFF.

The CDR3 sequence is CASSYQREETQYF. The CDR3 DNA is TGTGCCAGCAGTTACCAGAGGGAAGAGACCCAGTACTTC. The chain couples TRBV6-5 to TRBJ2-5, with D maybe TRBD2 (5 bases). Trimming pared 2 bases from V and 3 bases from J, leaving 7 bases between. Germline assignment: CDR1 MNHEY and CDR2 SVGAGI. The length of the CDR3 is 13 residues.

V usage is TRBV10-2 and J usage is TRBJ2-7; TRBD2 agrees at 9 bases. Germline trimming cut 7 bases from V and 7 bases from J; bases unmatched to any gene: 11. The CDR3 is made up of 14 amino acids. Looked up from germline, CDR1 is WSHSY and CDR2 is SAAADI. This CDR3 is CASKSLAGPGEQYF. The CDR3 coding sequence is TGCGCCAGCAAAAGCCTAGCGGGGCCGGGAGAGCAGTACTTC.

The chain links TRBV6-4 to TRBJ2-1; 10 nucleotides agree with TRBD2. The V segment lost 2 bases and the J segment 1 base; nucleotides outside the gene matches: 5. The CDR3 extends over 17 amino acids. Germline-derived CDR1 and CDR2 are MRHNA and SNTAGT. The CDR3 protein is CASSDGTSGKSYNEQFF. In DNA, the CDR3 is TGTGCCAGCAGTGACGGCACTAGCGGGAAATCCTACAATGAGCAGTTCTTC.

The chain is built from TRBV25-1 and TRBJ2-7; D gene ambiguous. CDR3 length: 13 residues. CDR1 MGHDK and CDR2 SYGVNS come from the germline V gene. The V and J ends lost 3 bases and 3 bases respectively, with 9 bases between them. The CDR3 nucleotides are TGTGCCAGCAGTGACTGGGCGTACTACGAGCAGTACTTC. Its translation is CASSDWAYYEQYF.

This chain connects TRBV6-6 to TRBJ2-3; 7 bases match TRBD1. This CDR3 is 13 amino acids long. Looked up from germline, CDR1 is MNHNY and CDR2 is SVGAGI (reference sequence). V gave up 6 bases and J gave up 4 bases; unmatched junction bases: 4. CDR3 region: CASSLQGADTQYF. In DNA form, the CDR3 reads TGTGCCAGCAGCCTTCAGGGGGCAGATACGCAGTATTTT.

DNA for the CDR3: TGTGCCAGCAGCCAAGTTCCTGGGAGCAATCAGCCCCAGCATTTT. Its protein is CASSQVPGSNQPQHF. V is TRBV3-1 (or the pseudogene TRBV3-2) and J is TRBJ1-5, with unresolved D. Germline V gives CDR1 LGHDT, CDR2 YNNKEL (reference sequence). V was clipped by 1 base and J by 1 base, with 8 bases between them. This CDR3 has 15 amino acids.

This clone showed up just once. The chain employs TRBV6-5 and TRBJ1-4; D not resolved. V was shortened by 5 bases and J by 1 base, with 5 bases between the two germline ends. The V gene's germline CDR1 is MNHEY and CDR2 SVGAGI. CDR3 size: 13 residues. CDR3 sequence (DNA): TGTGCCAGCAGTCGGAAAACTAATGAAAAACTGTTTTTT. This encodes CASSRKTNEKLFF.

The chain couples TRBV10-2 to TRBJ2-1; TRBD2 aligns across 13 bases. Per the germline V gene, CDR1 is WSHSY and CDR2 is SAAADI. V trimming: 6 bases; J trimming: 10 bases; junction bases outside the gene matches: 9. There are 15 residues in the CDR3. The CDR3 sequence is CASRPTSGGAAEQFF. CDR3 DNA sequence: TGCGCCAGCAGACCTACTAGCGGGGGGGCCGCGGAGCAGTTCTTC.

The chain is built from TRBV7-9 and TRBJ1-2, with D unclear. Deletions cut 4 bases from V and 6 bases from J, with 15 bases between. From germline, CDR1 is SEHNR and CDR2 FQNEAQ (reference sequence). This CDR3 has 14 residues. In nucleotides, the CDR3 is TGTGCCAGCAGCTATTCACCGGGCAGCCATGGCTACACCTTC. Protein: CASSYSPGSHGYTF.

The chain joins TRBV2 to TRBJ2-2; D unclear. Trimming took 3 bases from V and 1 from J, leaving 9 bases between them. Germline V CDR1 and CDR2: SNHLY, FYNNEI. This CDR3 is built from 15 residues. CDR3 residues: CASSDDWRNTGELFF. Here the CDR3 DNA reads TGTGCCAGCAGTGATGACTGGAGGAACACCGGGGAGCTGTTTTTT.

This sequence joins TRBV7-2 and TRBJ2-2; 8 bases match TRBD1. This CDR3 has 15 amino acids. Germline CDR1 SGHTA, CDR2 FQGNSA. Trimming cost V 5 bases and J 4 bases; bases outside gene matches: 6. CDR3 loop: CASSPTGEITGELFF. The CDR3 DNA reads TGTGCCAGCAGCCCGACAGGGGAAATCACCGGGGAGCTGTTTTTT.

The rearrangement uses TRBV7-2 and TRBJ1-6, with D possibly being TRBD1 (5 bases). Germline V gives CDR1 SGHTA, CDR2 FQGNSA. The CDR3 loop spans 15 amino acids. Trimming removed 8 bases from V and 5 bases from J, with 16 bases in between. CDR3 amino acids: CASLRDVRNNSPLHF. The DNA of the CDR3 is TGTGCCAGCCTCCGGGACGTTAGGAATAATTCACCCCTCCACTTT. Using reference TRBV7-2 and TRBJ1-6 for the parts outside the CDR3, the full variable domain is GAGVSQSPSNKVTEKGKDVELRCDPISGHTALYWYRQSLGQGLEFLIYFQGNSAPDKSGLPSDRFSAERTGGSVSTLTIQRTQQEDSAVYLCASLRDVRNNSPLHFGNGTRLTVT.

This clone appeared a few times. V usage is TRBV18 and J usage is TRBJ2-2; 8 bases align to TRBD2. In germline, CDR1 is KGHSH, CDR2 LQKENI. The CDR3 is made up of 17 amino acids. After removal of 2 bases from V and 1 base from J, the junction contained 6 bases not matched to a gene. The CDR3 reads CASSPNSLAGNTGELFF. The CDR3 DNA reads as TGTGCCAGCTCACCAAACAGCCTAGCGGGGAACACCGGGGAGCTGTTTTTT.

This chain links TRBV7-3 with TRBJ2-5; the match to TRBD2 covers 15 bases. Germline V CDR1 and CDR2: SGHTA, FQGTGA. This CDR3 spans 17 amino acids. J lost 1 base, V lost 4 bases, and 4 bases had no gene match. This chain's CDR3 is CASSSGLAGGSQETQYF. The CDR3 coding sequence is TGTGCCAGCAGCTCTGGACTAGCGGGGGGGAGCCAAGAGACCCAGTACTTC.

V is TRBV15 and J is TRBJ2-7; possibly TRBD1 for D (5 bases). With 4 bases removed from V and 3 bases from J, the gap between germline ends came to 10 bases. The CDR3 runs 13 residues. The germline gives CDR1 LNHNV, CDR2 YYDKDF (reference sequence). The CDR3 spells CATSNAGYYEQYF. DNA of the CDR3: TGTGCCACCAGCAACGCAGGGTACTACGAGCAGTACTTC.

The chain couples TRBV10-3 to TRBJ1-1; D is unresolved. CDR1 is ENHRY, CDR2 SYGVKD, per germline. Trimming took 0 bases from V and 8 from J, leaving 19 bases between them. The CDR3 is 16 residues long. CDR3 amino acids: CAISESRGEQPREAFF. CDR3 nucleotide sequence: TGTGCCATCAGTGAGTCGCGAGGCGAGCAACCTCGGGAAGCTTTCTTT.

The CDR3 coding sequence is TGTGCCAGCAGCCAGACCCTCCTAGAGGGGTCGGGCACTGAAGCTTTCTTT. The encoded protein is CASSQTLLEGSGTEAFF. The chain recombines TRBV4-2 with TRBJ1-1; tentatively, D is TRBD1 (5 bases). Germline V CDR1 and CDR2: LGHNA, YNFKEQ. This CDR3 comprises 17 residues. Trimming took off 3 bases at V and 4 bases at J, with 21 bases between the two ends.

The chain uses TRBV21-1 and TRBJ1-5. TRBV21-1 counts as a pseudogene. There are 15 residues in the CDR3. Here the CDR3 reads CASSIGRGGNQPQHF. DNA for the CDR3: TGTGCCAGCAGCATTGGCAGGGGAGGGAATCAGCCCCAGCATTTT.

The V gene is TRBV5-6, the J gene TRBJ1-5; D is unclear. This CDR3 comprises 13 residues. Trimming took 0 bases from V and 6 from J, leaving 7 bases between them. Germline CDR1 is SGHDT and CDR2 is YYEEEE. The CDR3 reads CASSLGESQPQHF. The CDR3 nucleotides read TGTGCCAGCAGCTTGGGAGAAAGTCAGCCCCAGCATTTT.

The chain couples TRBV28 to TRBJ1-5, with 7 positions matching TRBD1. V trimming: 6 bases; J trimming: 0 bases; junction bases outside the gene matches: 5. Germline V CDR1 and CDR2: MDHEN, SYDVKM. The CDR3 runs to 15 residues. The DNA for the CDR3 is TGTGCCAGCAGCCAAGGGACAGATAGCAATCAGCCCCAGCATTTT. It specifies CASSQGTDSNQPQHF.

V usage is TRBV5-1 and J usage is TRBJ1-2; 9 bases match TRBD1. CDR3 length: 13 amino acids. V gave up 4 bases and J gave up 6 bases; unmatched junction bases: 4. Germline V CDR1 and CDR2: SGHRS, YFSETQ. CDR3 sequence reads: CASSPDRGHGYTF. The CDR3 DNA is TGCGCCAGCAGCCCGGACAGGGGCCATGGCTACACCTTC.

V is TRBV5-4 and J is TRBJ2-1; D possibly corresponds to TRBD1 (5 bases). Trimming left V 2 bases short and J 6 bases short, with 9 bases between. This CDR3 contains 13 residues. Germline CDR1 SGHNT, CDR2 YYREEE (reference sequence). The CDR3 region is CASSLGAINEQFF. The CDR3 DNA reads TGTGCCAGCAGCTTAGGGGCTATCAATGAGCAGTTCTTC.

The V call is TRBV30, the J call TRBJ2-7, with D possibly matching TRBD1 (7 bases). The CDR3 length is 13 residues. Germline lookup yields CDR1 GTSNPN and CDR2 SVGIG (reference sequence). The V end lost 4 bases, the J end lost 4 bases, and 14 bases lay between the germline ends. The CDR3 coding sequence is TGTGCCTGGACCGACAGGGAGGAGTACGAGCAGTACTTC. Its translation is CAWTDREEYEQYF.

CDR3 sequence (DNA): TGCGCCAGCAGGTCATCAGGGACAGGGGTCGTCGGGGAGCTGTTTTTT. Amino acid sequence: CASRSSGTGVVGELFF. V is TRBV5-1 and J is TRBJ2-2, with TRBD1 identical over 10 bases. The CDR3 is 16 amino acids. V gave up 5 bases and J gave up 7 bases; unmatched junction bases: 11. Germline values: CDR1 SGHRS, CDR2 YFSETQ.

V gene TRBV10-2 combines with J gene TRBJ2-7; 8 bases match TRBD2. Germline V gene lookup returns CDR1 WSHSY and CDR2 SAAADI. Unmatched junction bases numbered 13, after V lost 10 bases and J lost 5 bases. This CDR3 has 14 amino acids. The CDR3 reads CATTGTRSRNEQYF. CDR3 DNA: TGCGCCACCACCGGGACTAGGTCGAGGAACGAGCAGTACTTC.

The V call is TRBV3-1 (or the pseudogene TRBV3-2), the J call TRBJ2-5; 10 bases are a match to TRBD2. The CDR3 has 15 amino acids. CDR1 is LGHDT and CDR2 is YNNKEL in the germline V gene (reference sequence). Losses at the gene ends were 0 bases for V and 4 bases for J; bases not matched to a gene: 2. CDR3 sequence reads: CASSQDPSGGETQYF. In DNA, the CDR3 is TGTGCCAGCAGCCAAGATCCTAGCGGGGGAGAGACCCAGTACTTC.